The clone carrying this T cell receptor (beta chain) has only one observation. The data derive from a study of blood T cell repertoires in COVID-19. Some clones are missing from TCRdb's copy, which holds only in-frame ones; the method was immunoSEQ multiplex PCR. The sample holds 200,000 or so clones, 80% to 90% seen once. Trimming at V came to 6 bases and at J to 2 bases, leaving 10 bases not matched to a gene. The CDR3 totals 15 residues. The V gene's germline CDR1 is MNHNY and CDR2 SVGAGI (reference sequence). The chain is built from TRBV6-6 and TRBJ2-7, with 7 nucleotides matching TRBD1. The specimen was peripheral blood. The TCR sequence derives from a human donor with active or convalescent COVID-19. The donor label of this sample is uncertain. The CDR3 DNA is TGTGCCAGCAGCTGGCGACAGGGTAGGCCCTACGAGCAGTACTTC. Translation: CASSWRQGRPYEQYF.